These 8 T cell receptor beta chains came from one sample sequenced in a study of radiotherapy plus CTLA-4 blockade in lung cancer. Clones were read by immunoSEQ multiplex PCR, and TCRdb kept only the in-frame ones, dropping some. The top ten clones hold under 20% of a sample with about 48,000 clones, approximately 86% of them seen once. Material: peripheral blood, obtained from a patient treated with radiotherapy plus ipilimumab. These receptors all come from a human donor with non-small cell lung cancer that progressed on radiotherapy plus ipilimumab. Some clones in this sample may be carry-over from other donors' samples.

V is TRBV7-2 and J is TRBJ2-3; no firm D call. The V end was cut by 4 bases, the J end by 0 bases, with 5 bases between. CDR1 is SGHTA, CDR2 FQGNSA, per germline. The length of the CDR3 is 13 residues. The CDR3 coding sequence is TGTGCCAGCAGCTCCTTCAGCACAGATACGCAGTATTTT. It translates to CASSSFSTDTQYF.

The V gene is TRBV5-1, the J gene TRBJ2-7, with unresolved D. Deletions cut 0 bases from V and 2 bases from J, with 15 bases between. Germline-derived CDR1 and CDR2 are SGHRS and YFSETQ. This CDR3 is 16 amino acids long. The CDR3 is CASSLGLTGVTYEQYF. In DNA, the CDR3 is TGCGCCAGCAGCTTGGGCTTGACTGGCGTTACCTACGAGCAGTACTTC.

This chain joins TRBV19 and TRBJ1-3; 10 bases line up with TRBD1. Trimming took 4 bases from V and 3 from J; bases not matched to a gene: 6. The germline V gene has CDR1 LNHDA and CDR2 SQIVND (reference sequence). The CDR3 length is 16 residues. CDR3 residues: CASSTPGQGSGNTIYF. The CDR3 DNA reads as TGTGCCAGTAGTACGCCGGGACAGGGGAGTGGAAACACCATATATTTT.

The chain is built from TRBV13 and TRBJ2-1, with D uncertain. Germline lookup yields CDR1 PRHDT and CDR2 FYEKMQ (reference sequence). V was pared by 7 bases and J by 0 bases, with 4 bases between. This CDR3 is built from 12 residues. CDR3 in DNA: TGTGCCAGCACCAGCTCCTACAATGAGCAGTTCTTC. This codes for CASTSSYNEQFF. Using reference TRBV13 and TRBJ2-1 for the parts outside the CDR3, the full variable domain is AAGVIQSPRHLIKEKRETATLKCYPIPRHDTVYWYQQGPGQDPQFLISFYEKMQSDKGSIPDRFSAQQFSDYHSELNMSSLELGDSALYFCASTSSYNEQFFGPGTRLTVL.

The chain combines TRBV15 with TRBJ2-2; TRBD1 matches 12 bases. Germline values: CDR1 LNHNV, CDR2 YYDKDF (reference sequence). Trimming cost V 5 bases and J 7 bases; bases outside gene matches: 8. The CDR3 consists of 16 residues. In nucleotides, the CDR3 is TGTGCCACCAGCCCCCGGGACAGGGGGCTTAGCGGGGAGCTGTTTTTT. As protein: CATSPRDRGLSGELFF.

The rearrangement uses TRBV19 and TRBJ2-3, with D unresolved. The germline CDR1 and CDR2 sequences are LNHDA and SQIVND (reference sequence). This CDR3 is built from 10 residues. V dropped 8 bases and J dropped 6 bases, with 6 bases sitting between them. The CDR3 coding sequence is TGTGCCAGTCCCTCGGATACGCAGTATTTT. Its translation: CASPSDTQYF.

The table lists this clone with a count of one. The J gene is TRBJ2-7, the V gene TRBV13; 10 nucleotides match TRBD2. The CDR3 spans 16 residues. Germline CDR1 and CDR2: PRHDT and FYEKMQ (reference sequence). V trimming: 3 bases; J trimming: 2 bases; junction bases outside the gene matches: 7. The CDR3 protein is CASSLDRTSGAYEQYF. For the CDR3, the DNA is TGTGCCAGCAGCTTGGACCGGACTAGCGGTGCCTACGAGCAGTACTTC.

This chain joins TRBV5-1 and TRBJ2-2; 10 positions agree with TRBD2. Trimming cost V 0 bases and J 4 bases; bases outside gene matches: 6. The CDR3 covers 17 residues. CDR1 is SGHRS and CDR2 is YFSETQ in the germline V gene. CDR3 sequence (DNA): TGCGCCAGCAGCTTGGACCCAGCGGGGGGGCGCACCGGGGAGCTGTTTTTT. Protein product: CASSLDPAGGRTGELFF.